Shown below are 10 T cell receptor beta chains from a single sample sequenced in a study of regulatory T cells in long-lasting Graves disease. Arm-PCR of CDR3 regions with iRepertoire HTBI primers generated TCR beta libraries. In TCRdb, the multiplex PCR reads were re-called with MiXCR into one record per CDR3 protein. Of 380,000 or so distinct CDR3 sequences in the sample, about 17% are singletons; the top ten hold 20% to 25%. Time point described: newly diagnosed GD, antithyroid drugs for less than 3 months. Construction of the TCR library relied on RNA isolated from PBMCs. These data were also filed under a second study, of T cells in Graves' hyperthyroidism and ophthalmopathy.

The source material was peripheral blood mononuclear cells (PBMCs), sampled at new diagnosis, from a patient treated with antithyroid drugs. The origin of the receptors is a woman younger than 35 with Graves disease.

This clonotype was counted at least ten times. J is TRBJ1-6 and V is TRBV30, with TRBD1 as a possible D gene (5 bases). The CDR3 totals 16 residues. Trimming left V 1 base short and J 3 bases short, with 13 bases between. Germline-derived CDR1 and CDR2 are GTSNPN and SVGIG (reference sequence). The CDR3 DNA follows: TGTGCCTGGAGTGCGGTCGCAGGGCTCTATAATTCACCCCTCCACTTT. Protein: CAWSAVAGLYNSPLHF.

The sample holds many counts of this clonotype. The gene calls are TRBV3-1 and TRBJ1-6, with 8 positions matching TRBD1. Germline V lookup: CDR1 LGHDT, CDR2 YNNKEL (reference sequence). V lost 6 bases to trimming and J lost 5 bases; unmatched junction nucleotides: 3. The CDR3 covers 14 residues. As DNA, the CDR3 is TGTGCCAGCAGTGAGGACAGGGATAATTCACCCCTCCACTTT. Residues: CASSEDRDNSPLHF.

The chain links TRBV7-2 to TRBJ1-2; D remains ambiguous. The CDR3 length is 15 residues. CDR1 is SGHTA and CDR2 is FQGNSA in the germline V gene. Trimming left V 5 bases short and J 1 base short, with 14 bases between. The CDR3 loop is CASSPREAFNYGYTF. The CDR3 nucleotides read TGTGCCAGCAGCCCCCGGGAGGCATTTAACTATGGCTACACCTTC. The complete variable domain, with remaining parts taken from reference TRBV7-2 and TRBJ1-2, reads GAGVSQSPSNKVTEKGKDVELRCDPISGHTALYWYRQSLGQGLEFLIYFQGNSAPDKSGLPSDRFSAERTGGSVSTLTIQRTQQEDSAVYLCASSPREAFNYGYTFGSGTRLTVV.

This clonotype showed up many times. This chain uses TRBV6-1 with TRBJ1-1, with TRBD1 as a possible D gene (5 bases). The V gene lost 3 bases and the J gene lost 11 bases, with 16 bases spanning the gap. Per germline, CDR1 MNHNS and CDR2 SASEGT. There are 13 residues in the CDR3. The CDR3 is CASSESRGLGAFF. For the CDR3, the DNA is TGTGCCAGCAGTGAGTCCCGGGGACTAGGGGCTTTCTTT.

This clonotype was observed a few times. The chain joins TRBV5-4 to TRBJ2-1; 9 bases map to TRBD1. The germline gives CDR1 SGHNT, CDR2 YYREEE (reference sequence). This CDR3 has 17 residues. Unmatched junction bases numbered 4, after V lost 0 bases and J lost 0 bases. Written as DNA, the CDR3 is TGTGCCAGCAGCTTGGGGACAGGGGATAGCTCCTACAATGAGCAGTTCTTC. It is translated as CASSLGTGDSSYNEQFF. The full variable domain, its missing parts supplied by reference TRBV5-4 and TRBJ2-1, is ETGVTQSPTHLIKTRGQQVTLRCSSQSGHNTVSWYQQALGQGPQFIFQYYREEENGRGNFPPRFSGLQFPNYSSELNVNALELDDSALYLCASSLGTGDSSYNEQFFGPGTRLTVL.

The genes are TRBV14 and TRBJ2-1; D remains ambiguous. The V end lost 4 bases, the J end lost 8 bases, and 12 bases lay between the germline ends. Germline V CDR1 and CDR2: SGHDN, FVKESK. The CDR3 consists of 13 residues. The CDR3 loop is CASSPRLVDEQFF. CDR3 nucleotides: TGTGCCAGCAGCCCCAGGCTGGTGGATGAGCAGTTCTTC.

The table lists this clonotype with many counts. This chain links TRBV7-9 with TRBJ1-1; possibly TRBD1 for D (6 bases). Germline lookup yields CDR1 SEHNR and CDR2 FQNEAQ (reference sequence). The CDR3 has 15 residues. The ends were cut back, 2 bases at V and 3 bases at J, with 13 bases in the middle. The DNA of the CDR3 is TGTGCCAGCAGCTTATCTTTGGCAGGGGACACTGAAGCTTTCTTT. As protein: CASSLSLAGDTEAFF.

This clonotype came up many times. The rearrangement uses TRBV29-1 and TRBJ2-5, with a weak D call TRBD2 (5 bases). The CDR3 contains 15 residues. CDR1 SQVTM and CDR2 ANQGSEA come from the germline V gene. The V gene lost 4 bases and the J gene lost 5 bases, with 20 bases spanning the gap. Written as DNA, the CDR3 is TGCAGCGTTGCGGTGGCGGGTTCGCCGAGGGAGACCCAGTACTTC. It translates to CSVAVAGSPRETQYF.

A word on this clonotype: The CDR3 ends on some other residue instead of the conserved phenylalanine or tryptophan, so this is likely a read error. The chain links TRBV4-2 to TRBJ2-1, with 10 bases that match TRBD2. Trimming cost V 8 bases and J 5 bases; bases outside gene matches: 12. The V gene's germline CDR1 is LGHNA and CDR2 YNFKEQ. The CDR3 totals 16 residues. CDR3 in DNA: TGTGCCAGCCGGAAGGATAGGACTAGCGGAGACAATGAGCAGTTCTCC. Translation: CASRKDRTSGDNEQFS.

The rearrangement links TRBV3-1 to TRBJ1-1, with D unclear. Trimming cost V 3 bases and J 0 bases, with 8 bases left between them. This CDR3 has 14 amino acids. CDR1 and CDR2 (germline): LGHDT, YNNKEL (reference sequence). The CDR3 spells CASSQLSVNTEAFF. CDR3 sequence (DNA): TGTGCCAGCAGCCAGCTGTCAGTGAACACTGAAGCTTTCTTT.